The 23 T cell receptor beta chains given below trace back to one sample, sequenced in a study of T-cell reconstitution after alpha-beta-depleted transplantation in children. The TCRbeta library was prepared with unique molecular identifiers. From the PCR reads, TCRdb called clonotypes with MiXCR, one entry per CDR3 protein. The sample includes approximately 1,000,000 distinct CDR3 sequences, about 29% of them seen just once. This specimen consisted of PBMCs, mostly from graft donor cells, obtained 360 days after TCRalphabeta/CD19-depleted stem cell transplant. All receptors come from a boy under two years old who had a stem cell transplant for SCID, so the T cells may come from the graft donor.

The gene calls are TRBV9 and TRBJ2-1; D gene ambiguous. The CDR3 spans 12 residues. Germline values: CDR1 SGDLS, CDR2 YYNGEE. Trimming pared 3 bases from V and 7 bases from J, leaving 8 bases between. The CDR3 reads CASSEHGNEQFF. The DNA of the CDR3 is TGTGCCAGCAGCGAGCACGGGAATGAGCAGTTCTTC.

The J gene is TRBJ2-1, the V gene TRBV5-1, with TRBD1 as a possible D gene (6 bases). Germline V gene data show CDR1 as SGHRS and CDR2 as YFSETQ. Trimming stripped 3 bases from V and 5 bases from J, with 15 bases between. This CDR3 contains 15 residues. In DNA, the CDR3 is TGCGCCAGCAGCTACAGGGTCAGGGCGGACAATGAGCAGTTCTTC. Protein: CASSYRVRADNEQFF.

The J gene is TRBJ2-7, the V gene TRBV19; TRBD1 aligns across 7 bases. V gave up 4 bases and J gave up 12 bases; unmatched junction bases: 15. In germline, CDR1 is LNHDA, CDR2 SQIVND (reference sequence). CDR3 length equals 14 residues. This chain's CDR3 is CASSKGARGASRYF. DNA of the CDR3: TGTGCCAGTAGTAAGGGGGCCCGAGGGGCCTCTCGGTACTTC.

This clonotype was seen only a few times. The V gene is TRBV5-1, the J gene TRBJ1-4; TRBD1 agrees at 7 bases. The J segment lost 8 bases and the V segment lost 4 bases, leaving 11 bases of the junction unmatched. Germline CDR1 is SGHRS and CDR2 is YFSETQ. This CDR3 has 15 residues. CDR3 loop: CASSTSWDRAEKLFF. CDR3 nucleotide sequence: TGCGCCAGCAGCACGTCCTGGGACAGAGCCGAAAAACTGTTTTTT.

The chain recombines TRBV5-1 with TRBJ2-3; TRBD2 is a possible D gene (6 bases). There are 13 residues in the CDR3. The germline V gene has CDR1 SGHRS and CDR2 YFSETQ. V shed 5 bases and J shed 4 bases, with 11 bases lying between them. This chain's CDR3 is CASREGTADTQYF. As DNA, the CDR3 is TGCGCCAGCAGGGAGGGGACCGCAGATACGCAGTATTTT.

The chain's CDR3 is CASSLTGIEGYTF. For the CDR3, the DNA is TGTGCCAGCAGCCTGACAGGGATAGAAGGCTACACCTTC. The chain links TRBV12-3 or TRBV12-4 to TRBJ1-2, with 7 bases fitting TRBD1. The CDR3 runs to 13 residues. Trimming at V came to 6 bases and at J to 8 bases, leaving 9 bases not matched to a gene.

The CDR3, as DNA: TGCGCCAGCAGCCTCCGGACAGGCCTAGGGGAGACCCAGTACTTC. This gives the protein CASSLRTGLGETQYF. The chain recombines TRBV4-1 with TRBJ2-5; 7 nucleotides align to TRBD1. CDR1 MGHRA and CDR2 YSYEKL come from the germline V gene. This CDR3 is built from 15 residues. Trimming at V came to 4 bases and at J to 5 bases, leaving 10 bases not matched to a gene.

With respect to this clonotype: A junction boundary mismatches the germline segment, possibly from a read error. The chain recombines TRBV3-1 with TRBJ2-1, with 9 bases lining up with TRBD2. Germline V CDR1 and CDR2: LGHDT, YNNKEL (reference sequence). The CDR3 contains 19 residues. The CDR3 coding sequence is TGTACCAGCAGTTTAGGGATGTGGCGGGGGGGCGTTTTGTACAATGAGCAGTTCTTC. Residues: CTSSLGMWRGGVLYNEQFF.

This clonotype was detected ten times or more. This sequence joins TRBV29-1 and TRBJ2-5, with a possible D match to TRBD1 (5 bases). Germline V gene lookup returns CDR1 SQVTM and CDR2 ANQGSEA. CDR3 length equals 13 residues. V was pared by 2 bases and J by 1 base, with 8 bases between. The DNA for the CDR3 is TGCAGCGTTGAACTGGGGCTCCAAGAGACCCAGTACTTC. This gives the protein CSVELGLQETQYF.

The rearrangement links TRBV4-3 to TRBJ1-2, with 7 bases that match TRBD1. V was pared by 0 bases and J by 11 bases, with 6 bases of the junction left unmatched. Germline CDR1 reads LGHNA; CDR2 reads YSLEER. The CDR3 runs to 13 residues. The CDR3 spells CASSQDLTGRYTF. For the CDR3, the DNA is TGCGCCAGCAGCCAAGACTTGACAGGGAGGTACACCTTC.

This clonotype was recorded a few times. The rearrangement links TRBV18 to TRBJ1-2; 7 bases align to TRBD1. In germline, CDR1 is KGHSH, CDR2 LQKENI. The J segment lost 2 bases and the V segment lost 4 bases, leaving 4 bases of the junction unmatched. CDR3 length: 14 residues. For the CDR3, the DNA is TGTGCCAGCTCACTAGGGACAGAGAACTATGGCTACACCTTC. Translating it yields CASSLGTENYGYTF.

The gene calls are TRBV12-3 or TRBV12-4 and TRBJ2-7; TRBD2 might be the D (6 bases). V gave up 0 bases and J gave up 2 bases, with 17 bases separating them. The length of the CDR3 is 17 residues. CDR3: CASSLAPYRGNTYEQYF. CDR3 nucleotide sequence: TGTGCCAGCAGTTTAGCCCCTTACCGGGGGAACACCTACGAGCAGTACTTC.

CDR3: CASSEVLLSYEQYF. As DNA, the CDR3 is TGTGCCAGCAGTGAAGTACTCCTATCCTACGAGCAGTACTTC. This chain connects TRBV2 to TRBJ2-7; D is ambiguous. Trimming pared 1 base from V and 1 base from J, leaving 8 bases between. The V gene's germline CDR1 is SNHLY and CDR2 FYNNEI. CDR3 size: 14 residues.

This clonotype was counted only a few times. V and J are TRBV20-1 and TRBJ1-2; 7 bases are shared with TRBD1. J gave up 4 bases and V 5 bases, and 1 base lay outside the gene matches. There are 11 residues in the CDR3. In germline, CDR1 is DFQATT, CDR2 SNEGSKA (reference sequence). The CDR3 DNA is TGCAGTGCTCGGACAGGCTATGGCTACACCTTC. It specifies CSARTGYGYTF.

This clonotype was counted a few times. The V call is TRBV5-1, the J call TRBJ1-1, with D possibly being TRBD1 (5 bases). V was shortened by 4 bases and J by 1 base, with 11 bases between the two germline ends. This CDR3 is 14 amino acids long. Germline CDR1 is SGHRS and CDR2 is YFSETQ. The CDR3 DNA reads TGCGCCAGCAGCGGGGGTGGGTCGAACACTGAAGCTTTCTTT. Amino acids: CASSGGGSNTEAFF.

This clonotype was observed a handful of times. J is TRBJ1-1 and V is TRBV11-2; maybe TRBD1 (5 bases). The germline gives CDR1 SGHAT, CDR2 FQNNGV. Trimming shortened V by 1 base and J by 5 bases, and 11 bases separated the two germline ends. The CDR3 extends over 14 amino acids. This CDR3 reads CASSLVGDGTEAFF. CDR3 coding DNA: TGTGCCAGCAGCTTAGTGGGGGACGGGACTGAAGCTTTCTTT.

The rearrangement joins TRBV4-1 to TRBJ1-1; D uncertain. Germline loops: CDR1 MGHRA, CDR2 YSYEKL. The CDR3 is made up of 15 amino acids. Trimming cost V 4 bases and J 3 bases, with 15 bases left between them. The CDR3 protein is CASSPEGSTYTEAFF. CDR3 DNA sequence: TGCGCCAGCAGCCCCGAAGGGAGCACCTACACTGAAGCTTTCTTT.

The chain links TRBV28 to TRBJ1-4; no clear D gene. Between the trimmed V and J ends, which lost 5 bases and 16 bases, there was a span of 17 bases. Germline CDR1 and CDR2: MDHEN and SYDVKM. The CDR3 totals 12 residues. CDR3 residues: CASSPGRRRSFF. The CDR3, as DNA: TGTGCCAGCAGTCCTGGACGGAGGCGTTCGTTTTTT.

This clonotype was detected ten times or more. The chain recombines TRBV7-3 with TRBJ1-1; 10 bases match TRBD1. The CDR3 runs to 14 residues. V shed 5 bases and J 8 bases; nucleotides not matched to a gene: 8. Germline V gene sequence: CDR1 SGHTA, CDR2 FQGTGA. CDR3: CASSPGTGVIEAFF. The CDR3 DNA reads TGTGCCAGCAGCCCGGGGACAGGGGTGATAGAAGCTTTCTTT.

The chain links TRBV20-1 to TRBJ2-5, with D perhaps matching TRBD1 (6 bases). Trimming left V 8 bases short and J 7 bases short, with 23 bases between. This CDR3 is built from 14 residues. Germline CDR1 is DFQATT and CDR2 is SNEGSKA (reference sequence). CDR3 region: CSLTAPTRGGTQYF. The CDR3, as DNA: TGCAGTCTAACCGCTCCGACCCGAGGGGGGACCCAGTACTTC.

This sequence joins TRBV7-9 and TRBJ2-3; weak D call: TRBD2 (6 bases). Germline assignment: CDR1 SEHNR and CDR2 FQNEAQ (reference sequence). Trimming left V 1 base short and J 2 bases short, with 13 bases between. This CDR3 region has 16 residues. CDR3 loop: CASSLGASEITDTQYF. As DNA, the CDR3 is TGTGCCAGCAGCTTAGGGGCTAGCGAAATCACAGATACGCAGTATTTT.

A few counts support this clonotype. The rearrangement links TRBV9 to TRBJ2-3, with D perhaps matching TRBD1 (6 bases). The CDR3 runs 14 residues. V was pared by 3 bases and J by 2 bases, with 10 bases between. Germline CDR1 reads SGDLS; CDR2 reads YYNGEE. The CDR3 protein is CASSEGHLTDTQYF. For the CDR3, the DNA is TGTGCCAGCAGCGAGGGACATCTCACAGATACGCAGTATTTT.

The sample holds a few counts of this clonotype. The genes are TRBV29-1 and TRBJ1-1, with D unresolved. Trimming removed 6 bases at V and 6 bases at J, with 2 bases between. The CDR3 is 8 residues long. Germline V gene lookup returns CDR1 SQVTM and CDR2 ANQGSEA. The CDR3, as DNA: TGCAGCGTGTCTGAAGCTTTCTTT. This encodes CSVSEAFF.